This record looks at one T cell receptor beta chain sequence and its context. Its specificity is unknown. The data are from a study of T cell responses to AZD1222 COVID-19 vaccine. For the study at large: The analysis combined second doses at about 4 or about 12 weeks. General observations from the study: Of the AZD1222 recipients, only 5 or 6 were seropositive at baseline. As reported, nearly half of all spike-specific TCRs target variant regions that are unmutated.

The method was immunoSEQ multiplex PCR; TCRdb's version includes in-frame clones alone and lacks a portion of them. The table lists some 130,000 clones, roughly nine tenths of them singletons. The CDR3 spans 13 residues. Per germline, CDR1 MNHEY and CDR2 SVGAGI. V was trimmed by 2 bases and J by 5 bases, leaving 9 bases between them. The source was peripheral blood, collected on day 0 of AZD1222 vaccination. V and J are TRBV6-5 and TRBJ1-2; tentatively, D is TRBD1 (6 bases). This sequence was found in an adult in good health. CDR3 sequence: CASSYGGAYGYTF. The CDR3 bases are TGTGCCAGCAGTTACGGGGGGGCGTATGGCTACACCTTC.